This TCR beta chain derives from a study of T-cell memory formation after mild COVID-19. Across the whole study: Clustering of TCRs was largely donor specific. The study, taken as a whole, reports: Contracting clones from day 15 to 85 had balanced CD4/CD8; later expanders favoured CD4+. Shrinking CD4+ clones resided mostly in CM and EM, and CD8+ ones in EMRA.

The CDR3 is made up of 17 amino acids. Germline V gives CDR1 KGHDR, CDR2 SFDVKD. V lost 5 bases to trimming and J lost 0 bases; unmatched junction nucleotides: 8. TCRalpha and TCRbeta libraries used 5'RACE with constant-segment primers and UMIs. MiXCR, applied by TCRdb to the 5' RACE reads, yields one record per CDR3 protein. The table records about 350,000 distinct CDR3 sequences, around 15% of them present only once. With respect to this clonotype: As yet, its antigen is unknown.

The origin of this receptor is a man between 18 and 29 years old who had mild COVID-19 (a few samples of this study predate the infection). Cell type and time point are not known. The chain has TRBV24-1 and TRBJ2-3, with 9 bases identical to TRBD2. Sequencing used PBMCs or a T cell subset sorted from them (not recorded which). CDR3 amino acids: CATSATYLAGSTDTQYF. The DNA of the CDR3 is TGTGCCACCAGTGCAACATATCTAGCGGGGAGCACAGATACGCAGTATTTT.